The rows below give T cell receptor beta chains drawn from one sample of a study of blood T cell repertoires in COVID-19. Clones were read by immunoSEQ multiplex PCR, and TCRdb kept only the in-frame ones, dropping some. The sample yields about 110,000 clones, approximately 65% seen once. Specimen: peripheral blood. Receptor source: a woman in her sixties with acute or convalescent COVID-19. Each CDR3 is given with its conserved first and last residue. Fields, in order: clone size, D gene, J gene, V gene, CDR3 DNA, CDR3 protein. A D gene is named only where the DNA matches it firmly. A clone size is listed for some rows: how often the clone was seen (once, few, many), or a class if it is expanded.

clone size: .
D gene: TRBD1
J gene: TRBJ1-2
V gene: TRBV29-1
CDR3 DNA: TGCAGCGCCGAAGACAGGGTTAATGGCTACACCTTC
CDR3 protein: CSAEDRVNGYTF

clone size: .
D gene: TRBD1
J gene: TRBJ1-2
V gene: TRBV7-9
CDR3 DNA: TGTGCCGCCAAGACAGGGTTTAACTATGGCTACACCTTC
CDR3 protein: CAAKTGFNYGYTF

clone size: .
D gene: .
J gene: TRBJ1-1
V gene: TRBV30
CDR3 DNA: TGTGCCTGGAGCCGGAACGGGGGTGAAGCTTTCTTT
CDR3 protein: CAWSRNGGEAFF

clone size: .
D gene: .
J gene: TRBJ1-3
V gene: TRBV2
CDR3 DNA: TGTGCCAGCAGTGCTACGGAGGGAAACACCATATATTTT
CDR3 protein: CASSATEGNTIYF

clone size: .
D gene: .
J gene: TRBJ1-1
V gene: TRBV30
CDR3 DNA: TGTGCTCTGGAGTGGCAGGGAACTGAAGCTTTCTTT
CDR3 protein: CALEWQGTEAFF

clone size: few
D gene: TRBD1
J gene: TRBJ2-7
V gene: TRBV6-2/TRBV6-3
CDR3 DNA: TGTGCCAGCAGTTTCGGGACAGGCTCCTACGAGCAGTACTTC
CDR3 protein: CASSFGTGSYEQYF

clone size: few
D gene: .
J gene: TRBJ2-7
V gene: TRBV2
CDR3 DNA: TGTGCCAGCAGCAGGCGGACAGATACCTACGAGCAGTACTTC
CDR3 protein: CASSRRTDTYEQYF

clone size: .
D gene: .
J gene: TRBJ1-6
V gene: TRBV7-6
CDR3 DNA: TGTGCCAGCAGCCTAGACACAGGGACGCGTAATTCACCCCTCCACTTT
CDR3 protein: CASSLDTGTRNSPLHF

clone size: .
D gene: .
J gene: TRBJ1-1
V gene: TRBV6-5
CDR3 DNA: TGTGCCAGCAGCTTATCCAGAGGAGTAACTGAAGCTTTCTTT
CDR3 protein: CASSLSRGVTEAFF

clone size: few
D gene: .
J gene: TRBJ1-3
V gene: TRBV2
CDR3 DNA: TGTGCCAGCACTTCAGGGATTGCTGGAAACACCATATATTTT
CDR3 protein: CASTSGIAGNTIYF

clone size: .
D gene: TRBD1
J gene: TRBJ1-4
V gene: TRBV7-9
CDR3 DNA: TGTGCCAGCAGCCTCAGGACAGGGGTTGATGAAAAACTGTTTTTT
CDR3 protein: CASSLRTGVDEKLFF

clone size: .
D gene: .
J gene: TRBJ1-2
V gene: TRBV30
CDR3 DNA: TGTGCCTGGAGTGGACTTCTTTATGGCTACACCTTC
CDR3 protein: CAWSGLLYGYTF

clone size: .
D gene: .
J gene: TRBJ2-3
V gene: TRBV13
CDR3 DNA: TGTGCCAGCAGCTCGAGGGCTAGCACAGATACGCAGTATTTT
CDR3 protein: CASSSRASTDTQYF

clone size: .
D gene: TRBD1
J gene: TRBJ1-1
V gene: TRBV9
CDR3 DNA: TGTGCCAGCAGCGTAGGGGACAGGGGTTACACTGAAGCTTTCTTT
CDR3 protein: CASSVGDRGYTEAFF

clone size: .
D gene: TRBD1
J gene: TRBJ1-2
V gene: TRBV6-1
CDR3 DNA: TGTGCCAGCAGTGATGACTGGACAGGGAGGTCGGGCTACACCTTC
CDR3 protein: CASSDDWTGRSGYTF

clone size: few
D gene: .
J gene: TRBJ1-6
V gene: TRBV11-2
CDR3 DNA: TGTGCCAGCAGCTCGACTCACAGACAGAACTTCTATAATTCACCCCTCCACTTT
CDR3 protein: CASSSTHRQNFYNSPLHF

clone size: .
D gene: .
J gene: TRBJ1-1
V gene: TRBV5-1
CDR3 DNA: TGCGCCAGCAGCTTAGGACAGACGAACACTGAAGCTTTCTTT
CDR3 protein: CASSLGQTNTEAFF

clone size: .
D gene: TRBD1
J gene: TRBJ2-3
V gene: TRBV5-1
CDR3 DNA: TGCGCCAGCAGCTTGGAAGGACAGGGTACAGATACGCAGTATTTT
CDR3 protein: CASSLEGQGTDTQYF

clone size: .
D gene: .
J gene: TRBJ1-5
V gene: TRBV12-3/TRBV12-4
CDR3 DNA: TGTGCCAGCAACACAGGGACGAGTCAGCCCCAGCATTTT
CDR3 protein: CASNTGTSQPQHF

clone size: many
D gene: TRBD2
J gene: TRBJ2-5
V gene: TRBV24-1
CDR3 DNA: TGTGCCACCAGTGATCAAGCGGGGGCCCTTAGGGAGACCCAGTACTTC
CDR3 protein: CATSDQAGALRETQYF